Listed below are T cell receptor beta chains from one sample, sequenced in a study of lymphopenia after photon versus proton radiotherapy. TCRdb keeps only in-frame clones here, not all; method: immunoSEQ multiplex PCR. This sample has 35,000 to 40,000 clones, with over 65% found just once. Sequenced here: peripheral blood, sampled from a patient treated with photon-based radiotherapy. The receptors derive from a man between 50 and 59 years old with gastric cancer. Each CDR3 is given with its conserved first and last residue. A clone size is listed for some rows: how often the clone was seen (once, few, many), or a class if it is expanded.

cdr3_length	v_call	j_call	clone_size	cdr3_aa
15	TRBV2	TRBJ2-7	.	CASTLGRGPTNEQYF
16	TRBV16	TRBJ1-1	.	CASSQSRPGHGTEAFF
18	TRBV19	TRBJ2-3	.	CASSIARNRDRSTDTQYF
15	TRBV10-1	TRBJ1-3	few	CASSDAAGSGNTIYF
15	TRBV5-1	TRBJ1-1	.	CASSLEVLKNTEAFF
12	TRBV10-3	TRBJ1-1	.	CAARHPEAEAFF
14	TRBV28	TRBJ2-7	.	CAILDRTGFYEQYF
11	TRBV29-1	TRBJ2-4	.	CSVSVGDIQYF
13	TRBV19	TRBJ2-7	.	CASSGKSTYEQYF
16	TRBV4-1	TRBJ2-1	.	CASSQDQAGPMGEQFF
15	TRBV7-2	TRBJ1-5	once	CASSFDSDSNQPQHF
14	TRBV7-9	TRBJ1-5	.	CASSWGQGAGAQHF
19	TRBV5-1	TRBJ1-4	.	CASSFRPLSIPDFNEKLFF
15	TRBV18	TRBJ2-7	.	CASSPGTSGSYEQYF
15	TRBV28	TRBJ2-2	once	CASSFPGASTGELFF
13	TRBV7-9	TRBJ2-1	.	CASSLGSGGEQFF
15	TRBV5-6	TRBJ2-2	.	CASTMTGGNTGELFF
15	TRBV7-2	TRBJ2-2	.	CASSLDQAGTGELFF
12	TRBV7-2	TRBJ2-4	once	CASSSTQNIQYF
19	TRBV7-9	TRBJ2-3	.	CASSLGFAGGGVGTDTQYF